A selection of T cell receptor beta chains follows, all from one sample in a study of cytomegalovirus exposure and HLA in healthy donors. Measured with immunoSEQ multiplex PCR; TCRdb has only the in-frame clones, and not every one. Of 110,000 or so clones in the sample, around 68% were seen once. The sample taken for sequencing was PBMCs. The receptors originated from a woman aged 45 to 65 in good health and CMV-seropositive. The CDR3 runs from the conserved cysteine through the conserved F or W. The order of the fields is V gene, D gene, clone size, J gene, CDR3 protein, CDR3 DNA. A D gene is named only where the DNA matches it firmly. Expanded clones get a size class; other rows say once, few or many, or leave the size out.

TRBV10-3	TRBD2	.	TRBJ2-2	CAISGTSGKQNTGELFF	TGTGCCATCAGTGGGACTAGCGGTAAACAGAACACCGGGGAGCTGTTTTTT
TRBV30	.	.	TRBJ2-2	CAWSVNRARSGELFF	TGTGCCTGGAGTGTAAACAGGGCTCGGAGCGGGGAGCTGTTTTTT
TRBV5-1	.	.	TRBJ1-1	CASSLYSDSIGTEAFF	TGCGCCAGCAGCTTGTATTCCGACAGTATCGGCACTGAAGCTTTCTTT
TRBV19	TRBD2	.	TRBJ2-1	CASSPLGGRASEQFF	TGTGCCAGTTCCCCCTTGGGCGGGAGGGCCAGTGAGCAGTTCTTC
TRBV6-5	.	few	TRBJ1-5	CASKQGSNQPQHF	TGTGCCAGCAAACAGGGTAGCAATCAGCCCCAGCATTTT
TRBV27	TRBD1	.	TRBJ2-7	CASSPYRDSLYEQYF	TGTGCCAGCAGTCCTTATCGGGACAGCCTCTACGAGCAGTACTTC
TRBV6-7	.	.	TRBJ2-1	CASSPNSGLSSYNEQFF	TGTGCCAGCAGTCCTAATTCAGGACTCAGCTCCTACAATGAGCAGTTCTTC
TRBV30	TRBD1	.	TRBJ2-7	CAWSPFGQGAYEQYF	TGTGCCTGGAGCCCCTTCGGCCAGGGGGCATACGAGCAGTACTTC
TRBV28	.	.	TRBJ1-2	CASSPYNYGYTF	TGTGCCAGCAGTCCCTATAACTATGGCTACACCTTC
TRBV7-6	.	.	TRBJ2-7	CASSAATHSYEQYF	TGTGCCTCAAGTGCAGCGACCCACTCCTACGAGCAGTACTTC
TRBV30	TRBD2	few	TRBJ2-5	CAWSPAGGDGLTQYF	TGTGCCTGGAGTCCAGCGGGAGGGGATGGGTTGACCCAGTACTTC
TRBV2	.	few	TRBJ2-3	CASSAPEGRGKADTQYF	TGTGCCAGCAGTGCCCCGGAGGGCAGGGGGAAGGCAGATACGCAGTATTTT
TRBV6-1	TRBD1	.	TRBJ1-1	CASRRTGEAFF	TGTGCCAGCAGAAGGACAGGAGAAGCTTTCTTT
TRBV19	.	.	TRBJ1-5	CASSQGFGQPQHF	TGTGCCAGTAGTCAGGGGTTTGGGCAGCCCCAGCATTTT
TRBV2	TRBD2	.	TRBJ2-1	CASGRGAVSPNEQFF	TGTGCCAGCGGGCGGGGGGCAGTGAGCCCAAATGAGCAGTTCTTC
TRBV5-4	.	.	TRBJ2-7	CASSSRGTGRSGRAIYEQYF	TGTGCCAGCAGCTCCCGGGGGACAGGGAGAAGCGGGAGGGCCATCTACGAGCAGTACTTC
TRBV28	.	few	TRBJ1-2	CASSQPRQNNYGYTF	TGTGCCAGCAGTCAACCTAGACAGAATAACTATGGCTACACCTTC
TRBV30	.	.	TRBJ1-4	CAWSVGGLGEKLFF	TGTGCCTGGAGTGTCGGGGGACTGGGTGAAAAACTGTTTTTT
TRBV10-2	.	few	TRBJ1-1	CASRRDTEAFF	TGCGCCAGCAGAAGAGACACTGAAGCTTTCTTT
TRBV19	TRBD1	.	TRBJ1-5	CASSLSGQVNQPQHF	TGTGCCAGTAGTCTATCGGGACAGGTCAATCAGCCCCAGCATTTT
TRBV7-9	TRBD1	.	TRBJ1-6	CASSLGRDRGHNSPLHF	TGTGCCAGCAGCTTAGGGCGGGACAGGGGGCATAATTCACCCCTCCACTTT
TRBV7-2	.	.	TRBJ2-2	CASSLADSNTGELFF	TGTGCCAGCAGCTTAGCCGACAGCAACACCGGGGAGCTGTTTTTT
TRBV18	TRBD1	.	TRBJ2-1	CASSPSGGTAWNEQFF	TGTGCCAGCTCACCATCAGGGGGCACGGCCTGGAATGAGCAGTTCTTC
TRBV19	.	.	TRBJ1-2	CASTSWTEPNYGYTF	TGTGCCAGTACCTCGTGGACAGAGCCTAACTATGGCTACACCTTC
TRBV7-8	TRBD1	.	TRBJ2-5	CASSPRETGGEETQYF	TGTGCCAGCAGCCCCCGAGAGACAGGGGGCGAGGAGACCCAGTACTTC
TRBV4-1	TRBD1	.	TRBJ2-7	CASSRLGQGAYEQYF	TGCGCCAGCAGTAGGCTCGGACAGGGGGCCTACGAGCAGTACTTC
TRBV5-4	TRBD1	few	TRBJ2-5	CASGEQGETQYF	TGTGCCAGCGGCGAACAGGGGGAGACCCAGTACTTC
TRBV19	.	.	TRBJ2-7	CASSISGGEQYF	TGTGCCAGTAGTATTTCGGGTGGCGAGCAGTACTTC
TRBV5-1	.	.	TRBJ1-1	CASSLLADMNTEAFF	TGCGCCAGCAGCTTGTTGGCTGATATGAACACTGAAGCTTTCTTT
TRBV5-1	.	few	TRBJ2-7	CAGYPGKQTDYEQYF	TGCGCCGGATATCCAGGGAAACAGACTGACTACGAGCAGTACTTC
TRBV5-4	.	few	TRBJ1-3	CASSFDSSGNTIYF	TGTGCCAGCAGCTTTGATAGCTCTGGAAACACCATATATTTT